Reported below is one TCR beta chain. The data were produced by immunoSEQ multiplex PCR, yet TCRdb's version contains in-frame clones alone and is incomplete. The sample carries about 22,000 clones, about 85% recorded once. This record belongs to a study of T cell changes during pregnancy in multiple sclerosis. The sample here was CD8+ T cells from peripheral blood mononuclear cells, taken before pregnancy. This receptor was taken from a female donor with multiple sclerosis, enrolled in a pregnancy study.

The CDR3: CASSSSLMTGINSPLHF. In nucleotides, the CDR3 is TGTGCCAGCAGCTCAAGCCTAATGACAGGGATCAATTCACCCCTCCACTTT. The chain carries TRBV7-9 and TRBJ1-6; 7 bases are shared with TRBD1. The V gene end was trimmed by 4 bases and the J gene end by 7 bases; junction bases not matched to a gene: 13. CDR3 length: 17 residues. Germline lookup yields CDR1 SEHNR and CDR2 FQNEAQ (reference sequence).